The 2 T cell receptor beta chains below were found in one sample sequenced in a study of long-term antiretroviral therapy in people with HIV. Samples were assayed with immunoSEQ v3.0 at survey level. The method was immunoSEQ multiplex PCR; TCRdb's version includes in-frame clones alone and lacks a portion of them. The sample has tens of thousands of clones, roughly 84% seen once. The material sequenced was unsorted PBMCs, taken 1.9 years after starting antiretroviral therapy. The receptors originated from a woman in her fifties or sixties with HIV.

CDR3 nucleotide sequence: TGCGCCAGCAGCGCCGGAGCGGGGGGCACAGATACGCAGTATTTT. This sequence encodes CASSAGAGGTDTQYF. The chain couples TRBV5-1 to TRBJ2-3; 8 bases align to TRBD2. The V gene's germline CDR1 is SGHRS and CDR2 YFSETQ. The CDR3 runs to 15 residues. The J segment lost 1 base and the V segment lost 4 bases, leaving 5 bases of the junction unmatched.

This clone has only a few counts. This chain joins TRBV7-9 and TRBJ1-2; D possibly corresponds to TRBD1 (5 bases). The CDR3 length is 13 residues. Looked up from germline, CDR1 is SEHNR and CDR2 is FQNEAQ (reference sequence). V gave up 2 bases and J gave up 6 bases, with 10 bases separating them. CDR3 in amino acids: CASSLRGRNGYTF. DNA for the CDR3: TGTGCCAGCAGCTTACGGGGGAGGAATGGCTACACCTTC.